This T cell receptor beta chain was recovered during a study of CD8+ T cells in alopecia areata. On the study more broadly: Among treated patients, oral tofacitinib was administered at 5 to 10 mg twice daily.

Overall study findings and caveats: Tofacitinib significantly reduced both scalp clonality and expanded CD8+ clones among the top 100.

Of note for this clone: Its antigen is unknown.

The treatment denotes: oral pan-JAK inhibitor, 5-10 mg twice daily. Alopecia areata patients gave lesional scalp punch biopsies and peripheral blood samples. Germline CDR1 is SGHRS and CDR2 is YFSETQ. V lost 0 bases and J 2 bases, leaving 5 bases between the germline ends. There are 13 residues in the CDR3. Investigators isolated RNA and reverse transcribed it into cDNA to act as the sequencing template. Generated by immunoSEQ multiplex PCR, the TCRdb table keeps only in-frame clones and is missing some. This table has around 190,000 clones, approximately 67% appearing once. The sample consisted of CD4+ T cells sorted from blood, taken around week 50, from a patient treated with tofacitinib. This TCR derives from a human donor with alopecia areata. The V call is TRBV5-1, the J call TRBJ1-2; no clear D. The CDR3: CASSLENNYGYTF. CDR3 DNA: TGCGCCAGCAGCTTGGAAAACAACTATGGCTACACCTTC.